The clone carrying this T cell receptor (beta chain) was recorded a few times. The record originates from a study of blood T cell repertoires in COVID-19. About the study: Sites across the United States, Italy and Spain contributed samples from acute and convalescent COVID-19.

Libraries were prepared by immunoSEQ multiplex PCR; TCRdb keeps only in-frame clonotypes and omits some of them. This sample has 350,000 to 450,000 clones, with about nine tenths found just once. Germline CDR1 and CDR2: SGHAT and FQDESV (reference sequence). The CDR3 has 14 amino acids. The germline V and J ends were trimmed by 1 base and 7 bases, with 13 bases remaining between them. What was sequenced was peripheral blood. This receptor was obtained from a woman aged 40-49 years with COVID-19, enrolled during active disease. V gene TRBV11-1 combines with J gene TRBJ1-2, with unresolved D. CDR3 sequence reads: CASSLGATVVGYTF. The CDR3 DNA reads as TGTGCCAGCAGCTTAGGCGCAACGGTGGTTGGCTACACCTTC. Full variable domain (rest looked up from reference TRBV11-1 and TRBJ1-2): EAEVAQSPRYKITEKSQAVAFWCDPISGHATLYWYRQILGQGPELLVQFQDESVVDDSQLPKDRFSAERLKGVDSTLKIQPAELGDSAMYLCASSLGATVVGYTFGSGTRLTVV.